Below, 32 T cell receptor beta chains from the same sample are listed, as sequenced in a study of T-cell memory formation after mild COVID-19. TCRdb reprocessed the 5' RACE reads via MiXCR and lists one record per CDR3 protein. Of about 130,000 distinct CDR3 sequences listed, approximately 15% are singletons. The sequenced sample was PBMCs or a T cell subset sorted from them (not recorded which). The receptors here all came from an adult woman who had mild COVID-19 (a few samples of this study predate the infection). Cell type and time point are not known.

The rearrangement links TRBV3-1 to TRBJ1-6; maybe TRBD1 (6 bases). The CDR3 length is 14 residues. The germline CDR1 and CDR2 sequences are LGHDT and YNNKEL (reference sequence). V lost 2 bases, J lost 7 bases, and 9 bases lay in between. CDR3 residues: CASSQRTENSPLHF. CDR3 coding DNA: TGTGCCAGCAGCCAACGGACAGAGAATTCACCCCTCCACTTT.

Many counts were recorded for this clonotype. The V call is TRBV9, the J call TRBJ1-5; 8 bases line up with TRBD1. Germline trimming cut 3 bases from V and 5 bases from J; bases unmatched to any gene: 4. This CDR3 region has 14 residues. The V gene's germline CDR1 is SGDLS and CDR2 YYNGEE. In DNA form, the CDR3 reads TGTGCCAGCAGCGCCGGACAGGGTCATCAGCCCCAGCATTTT. Protein product: CASSAGQGHQPQHF.

The V call is TRBV2, the J call TRBJ1-2; the D gene is possibly TRBD1 (5 bases). This CDR3 region has 15 residues. V lost 0 bases to trimming and J lost 8 bases, with 16 bases between them. Germline-derived CDR1 and CDR2 are SNHLY and FYNNEI. The CDR3 here is CASSEASRGPRGYTF. Written as DNA, the CDR3 is TGTGCCAGCAGTGAAGCAAGTCGGGGCCCACGGGGCTACACCTTC.

This clonotype was seen only a few times. The chain couples TRBV5-1 to TRBJ1-2, with 9 bases fitting TRBD1. The length of the CDR3 is 13 residues. Germline assignment: CDR1 SGHRS and CDR2 YFSETQ. J gave up 8 bases and V 4 bases, and 6 bases lay outside the gene matches. CDR3 in amino acids: CASSLGDRDGYTF. The CDR3 bases are TGCGCCAGCAGCCTTGGGGACAGGGACGGCTACACCTTC.

This clonotype occurred many times. V gene TRBV4-1 combines with J gene TRBJ2-6, with D uncertain. V lost 4 bases and J lost 0, with 10 bases in between. Germline CDR1 and CDR2: MGHRA and YSYEKL. The CDR3 is 16 amino acids. The CDR3 spells CASSRADNSGANVLTF. CDR3 sequence (DNA): TGCGCCAGCAGCCGGGCAGATAACTCTGGGGCCAACGTCCTGACTTTC.

The chain combines TRBV19 with TRBJ2-7; 9 bases agree with TRBD2. Germline trimming cut 9 bases from V and 0 bases from J; bases unmatched to any gene: 9. The CDR3 consists of 15 residues. Germline CDR1 reads LNHDA; CDR2 reads SQIVND (reference sequence). The CDR3 nucleotides are TGTGCCAGCTCCCGAGCGGGAGGCAGCTCCTACGAGCAGTACTTC. It codes for CASSRAGGSSYEQYF.

In this sample, this clonotype turned up a few times. This chain connects TRBV4-3 to TRBJ2-5; 8 bases agree with TRBD1. From germline, CDR1 is LGHNA and CDR2 YSLEER. The CDR3 length is 15 residues. Unmatched junction bases numbered 9, after V lost 0 bases and J lost 9 bases. The CDR3 DNA follows: TGCGCCAGCAGCCAAGATTGGGGACAGGATTCGTCCCAGTACTTC. This gives the protein CASSQDWGQDSSQYF.

V is TRBV3-1 and J is TRBJ1-1, with D possibly being TRBD1 (5 bases). V gave up 5 bases and J gave up 2 bases, with 9 bases separating them. CDR1 and CDR2 (germline): LGHDT, YNNKEL (reference sequence). This CDR3 has 13 residues. The CDR3 region is CASSEGDNTEAFF. The CDR3 nucleotides read TGTGCCAGCAGCGAAGGGGATAACACTGAAGCTTTCTTT.

The chain couples TRBV6-5 to TRBJ1-1; 8 nucleotides match TRBD1. V lost 0 bases, J lost 6 bases, and 12 bases stayed unmatched. The germline V gene encodes CDR1 MNHEY and CDR2 SVGAGI. CDR3 length: 17 residues. CDR3 residues: CASSYSSLGQDGAEAFF. CDR3 sequence (DNA): TGTGCCAGCAGTTACTCAAGCCTGGGACAGGACGGCGCTGAAGCTTTCTTT.

This rearrangement joins TRBV5-1 to TRBJ1-5; D is undetermined. The CDR3 spans 14 residues. Germline V gives CDR1 SGHRS, CDR2 YFSETQ. The ends were cut back, 0 bases at V and 4 bases at J, with 8 bases in the middle. The CDR3 DNA reads TGCGCCAGCAGCTTGGATGGAGGTAATCAGCCCCAGCATTTT. Residues: CASSLDGGNQPQHF.

This clonotype was seen repeatedly, ten times or more. Here the CDR3 DNA reads TGTGCCAGCAGCTTCGACTCTGGGCCCGGGGGGCAGTTCTTC. Translated, it gives CASSFDSGPGGQFF. V is TRBV11-2 and J is TRBJ2-1, with a tentative D call TRBD2 (6 bases). CDR3 length: 14 residues. V lost 3 bases and J 12 bases, leaving 18 bases between the germline ends. CDR1 is SGHAT, CDR2 FQNNGV, per germline.

The chain is built from TRBV5-5 and TRBJ1-6; possibly TRBD1 for D (5 bases). The germline gives CDR1 SGHKS, CDR2 YYEKEE (reference sequence). V dropped 0 bases and J dropped 4 bases, with 14 bases sitting between them. The CDR3 contains 17 residues. The CDR3 sequence: CASSLAKGRGYNSPLHF. In nucleotides, the CDR3 is TGTGCCAGCAGCTTGGCGAAGGGAAGGGGATATAATTCACCCCTCCACTTT. The whole variable domain, filled in from reference TRBV5-5 and TRBJ1-6, reads DAGVTQSPTHLIKTRGQQVTLRCSPISGHKSVSWYQQVLGQGPQFIFQYYEKEERGRGNFPDRFSARQFPNYSSELNVNALLLGDSALYLCASSLAKGRGYNSPLHFGNGTRLTVT.

This clonotype was recorded at least ten times. This sequence joins TRBV27 and TRBJ2-7; 11 bases agree with TRBD1. V trimming: 2 bases; J trimming: 6 bases; junction bases outside the gene matches: 12. The CDR3 has 17 residues. Per germline, CDR1 MNHEY and CDR2 SMNVEV (reference sequence). Here the CDR3 reads CASSLVVGQGGKSEQYF. The CDR3 DNA reads as TGTGCCAGCAGTTTAGTTGTGGGACAGGGGGGTAAAAGCGAGCAGTACTTC.

This sequence joins TRBV30 and TRBJ2-2; tentative D call: TRBD1 (6 bases). Germline V CDR1 and CDR2: GTSNPN, SVGIG (reference sequence). The CDR3 extends over 15 amino acids. The V gene lost 0 bases and the J gene lost 5 bases, with 13 bases spanning the gap. The CDR3 loop is CAWSVWGPGTGELFF. The DNA of the CDR3 is TGTGCCTGGAGTGTTTGGGGGCCGGGAACCGGGGAGCTGTTTTTT.

The chain links TRBV27 to TRBJ1-5; 8 nucleotides line up with TRBD1. This CDR3 region has 14 residues. Per the germline V gene, CDR1 is MNHEY and CDR2 is SMNVEV (reference sequence). V dropped 6 bases and J dropped 10; count of bases not matched to a gene: 11. The CDR3 loop reads CASRSGQAQGPQHF. The DNA for the CDR3 is TGTGCCAGCAGGTCGGGACAGGCCCAGGGTCCCCAGCATTTT.

V is TRBV20-1 and J is TRBJ2-3; 14 nucleotides match TRBD2. Per germline, CDR1 DFQATT and CDR2 SNEGSKA (reference sequence). CDR3 length: 17 amino acids. V lost 4 bases to trimming and J lost 3 bases; unmatched junction nucleotides: 9. CDR3 amino acids: CSATSGLAGGRTDTQYF. CDR3 in DNA: TGCAGTGCTACTTCCGGACTAGCGGGGGGACGAACAGATACGCAGTATTTT.

At least ten counts were recorded for this clonotype. This chain uses TRBV6-5 with TRBJ2-3; D is uncertain. The V gene lost 4 bases and the J gene lost 6 bases, with 11 bases spanning the gap. This CDR3 has 13 amino acids. Germline CDR1 is MNHEY and CDR2 is SVGAGI. The CDR3 DNA sequence: TGTGCCAGCAGTTTTTACCGATCCGATACGCAGTATTTT. Its translation: CASSFYRSDTQYF.

This clonotype has a handful of counts. The chain uses TRBV3-1 and TRBJ2-5, with D unclear. From germline, CDR1 is LGHDT and CDR2 YNNKEL (reference sequence). The CDR3 loop spans 12 amino acids. The ends were cut back, 3 bases at V and 2 bases at J, with 4 bases in the middle. The CDR3 reads CASSQVQETQYF. Written as DNA, the CDR3 is TGTGCCAGCAGCCAGGTACAAGAGACCCAGTACTTC.

The chain couples TRBV7-9 to TRBJ2-1; 7 nucleotides agree with TRBD2. From germline, CDR1 is SEHNR and CDR2 FQNEAQ (reference sequence). The junction had 5 bases not matched to a gene; V was cut back by 2 bases and J by 4 bases. CDR3 size: 15 residues. The CDR3 bases are TGTGCCAGCAGCTTATCGGCGGGAGTTTACAATGAGCAGTTCTTC. Translating it yields CASSLSAGVYNEQFF.

This chain uses TRBV6-6 with TRBJ1-1, with 8 bases that match TRBD1. This CDR3 contains 13 residues. Losses at the gene ends were 8 bases for V and 5 bases for J; bases not matched to a gene: 7. The germline gives CDR1 MNHNY, CDR2 SVGAGI (reference sequence). The CDR3 DNA is TGTGCCAGCCGTGGACAGGGAGGTACTGAAGCTTTCTTT. Translated, it gives CASRGQGGTEAFF.

This clonotype was counted ten times or more. The rearrangement links TRBV5-1 to TRBJ2-2; TRBD2 might be the D (5 bases). V was clipped by 0 bases and J by 6 bases, with 15 bases between them. This CDR3 comprises 16 residues. Germline V gene data show CDR1 as SGHRS and CDR2 as YFSETQ. CDR3 sequence reads: CASSLEPRGLSGELFF. CDR3 DNA sequence: TGCGCCAGCAGCTTGGAACCTCGTGGACTCTCCGGGGAGCTGTTTTTT.

The chain couples TRBV19 to TRBJ2-7; TRBD1 aligns across 9 bases. CDR1 LNHDA and CDR2 SQIVND come from the germline V gene (reference sequence). The ends lost 1 base at V and 1 base at J; junction bases unmatched: 8. The CDR3 spans 17 residues. In nucleotides, the CDR3 is TGTGCCAGTAGTATAGGTACAGGGGGCTCGCTATCCTACGAGCAGTACTTC. The encoded protein is CASSIGTGGSLSYEQYF.

In its sample, this clonotype was seen a few times. The chain is built from TRBV3-1 and TRBJ1-4; no firm D call. V lost 1 base and J lost 7, with 4 bases in between. Germline CDR1 reads LGHDT; CDR2 reads YNNKEL (reference sequence). The CDR3 contains 12 residues. The CDR3 nucleotides are TGTGCCAGCAGCCAAGCGGGTGAAAAACTGTTTTTT. Its protein product is CASSQAGEKLFF.

The CDR3 loop reads CASSQTGGIQHF. The CDR3 bases are TGCGCCAGCAGCCAAACAGGGGGGATCCAGCATTTT. The V and J genes are TRBV4-1 and TRBJ1-5, with TRBD1 identical over 8 bases. With V trimmed by 2 bases and J by 12 bases, 3 bases remained unmatched. Germline V gene lookup returns CDR1 MGHRA and CDR2 YSYEKL. This CDR3 is built from 12 residues.

In its sample, this clonotype was seen many times. One junction end disagrees with the germline gene, perhaps due to a read error. This chain joins TRBV12-3 or TRBV12-4 and TRBJ2-1, with 10 bases that match TRBD2. The CDR3 covers 13 residues. For the CDR3, the DNA is TGTGCCAGCAGTCTAGCGGGAGCTAATGAGCAGTTCTTC. Protein sequence: CASSLAGANEQFF.

The V gene is TRBV5-1, the J gene TRBJ1-4, with D perhaps TRBD1 (6 bases). The CDR3 spans 17 residues. V lost 3 bases to trimming and J lost 7 bases, with 22 bases between them. Germline V gene data show CDR1 as SGHRS and CDR2 as YFSETQ. The CDR3, as DNA: TGCGCCAGCAGCTCTCTACTCGGGGACGAAGGGGGTGAAAAACTGTTTTTT. Its protein is CASSSLLGDEGGEKLFF.

The V call is TRBV2, the J call TRBJ1-2, with TRBD1 matching 8 bases. Germline CDR1 SNHLY, CDR2 FYNNEI. The CDR3 runs 14 residues. Germline trimming cut 8 bases from V and 10 bases from J; bases unmatched to any gene: 15. DNA of the CDR3: TGTGCCAGCTCAAGGACGGGGACAGGAGACTACTACACCTTC. Residues: CASSRTGTGDYYTF.

This clonotype was seen only a few times. This chain joins TRBV6-6 and TRBJ2-3; no definite D call. Germline lookup yields CDR1 MNHNY and CDR2 SVGAGI (reference sequence). Trimming cost V 6 bases and J 4 bases, with 5 bases left between them. CDR3 length equals 11 residues. DNA of the CDR3: TGTGCCAGCAGATTGGCAGATACGCAGTATTTT. Translating gives CASRLADTQYF.

This clonotype was picked up a small number of times. CDR3: CASSPKGVIVDEQFF. The CDR3 DNA reads as TGTGCCAGCAGTCCCAAAGGGGTGATTGTGGATGAGCAGTTCTTC. This chain links TRBV12-3 or TRBV12-4 with TRBJ2-1; D possibly corresponds to TRBD1 (5 bases). CDR3 length: 15 residues. V gave up 5 bases and J gave up 8 bases, with 19 bases separating them.

V usage is TRBV18 and J usage is TRBJ2-3; no firm D call. Trimming removed 8 bases at V and 0 bases at J, with 12 bases between. Germline assignment: CDR1 KGHSH and CDR2 LQKENI. The CDR3 runs to 14 residues. The CDR3 here is CASLSWSSTDTQYF. The CDR3 DNA follows: TGTGCCAGCCTGAGTTGGTCCAGCACAGATACGCAGTATTTT.

The chain has TRBV7-9 and TRBJ2-5; no reliable D call. The CDR3 extends over 14 amino acids. The V end was cut by 2 bases, the J end by 1 base, with 8 bases between. CDR1 and CDR2 from the germline V gene are SEHNR and FQNEAQ (reference sequence). This CDR3 reads CASSLSGSQETQYF. Here the CDR3 DNA reads TGTGCCAGCAGCTTATCCGGCAGCCAAGAGACCCAGTACTTC.

This clonotype has a handful of counts. The chain joins TRBV7-3 to TRBJ2-2; 13 bases align to TRBD2. Germline CDR1 is SGHTA and CDR2 is FQGTGA. The CDR3 covers 16 residues. V gave up 5 bases and J gave up 7 bases; unmatched junction bases: 7. CDR3 bases: TGTGCCAGCAGCCCCCCGACTAGCGGGGGGATCGGGGAGCTGTTTTTT. Its protein product is CASSPPTSGGIGELFF. Full variable domain (outside the CDR3, taken from reference TRBV7-3 and TRBJ2-2): GAGVSQTPSNKVTEKGKYVELRCDPISGHTALYWYRQSLGQGPEFLIYFQGTGAADDSGLPNDRFFAVRPEGSVSTLKIQRTERGDSAVYLCASSPPTSGGIGELFFGEGSRLTVL.